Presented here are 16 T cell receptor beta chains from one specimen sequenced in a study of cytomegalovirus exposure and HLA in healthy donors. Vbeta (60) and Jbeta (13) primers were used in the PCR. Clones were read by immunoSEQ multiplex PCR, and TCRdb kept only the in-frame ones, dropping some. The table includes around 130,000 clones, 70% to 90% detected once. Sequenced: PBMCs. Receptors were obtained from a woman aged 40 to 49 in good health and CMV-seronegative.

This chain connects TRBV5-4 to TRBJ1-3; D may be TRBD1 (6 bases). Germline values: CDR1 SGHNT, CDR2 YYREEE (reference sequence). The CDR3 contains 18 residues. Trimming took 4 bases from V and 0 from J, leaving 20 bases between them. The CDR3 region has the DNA TGTGCCAGCAGCGGTGGGGGGATGGGGGGGCGCTCTGGAAACACCATATATTTT. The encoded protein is CASSGGGMGGRSGNTIYF.

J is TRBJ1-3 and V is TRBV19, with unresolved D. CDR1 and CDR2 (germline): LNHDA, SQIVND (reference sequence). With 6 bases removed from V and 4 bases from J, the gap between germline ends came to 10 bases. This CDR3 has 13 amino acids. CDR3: CASSQGSGNTIYF. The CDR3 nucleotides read TGTGCCAGTAGCCAAGGGAGCGGAAACACCATATATTTT. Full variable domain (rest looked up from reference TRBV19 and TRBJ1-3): DGGITQSPKYLFRKEGQNVTLSCEQNLNHDAMYWYRQDPGQGLRLIYYSQIVNDFQKGDIAEGYSVSREKKESFPLTVTSAQKNPTAFYLCASSQGSGNTIYFGEGSWLTVV.

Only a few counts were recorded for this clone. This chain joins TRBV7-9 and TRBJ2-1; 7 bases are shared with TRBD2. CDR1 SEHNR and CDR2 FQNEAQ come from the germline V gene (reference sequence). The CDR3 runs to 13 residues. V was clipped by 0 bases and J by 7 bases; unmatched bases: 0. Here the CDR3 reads CASSLAGGNEQFF. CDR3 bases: TGTGCCAGCAGCTTAGCGGGGGGGAATGAGCAGTTCTTC. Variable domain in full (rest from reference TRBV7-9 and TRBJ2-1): DTGVSQNPRHKITKRGQNVTFRCDPISEHNRLYWYRQTLGQGPEFLTYFQNEAQLEKSRLLSDRFSAERPKGSFSTLEIQRTEQGDSAMYLCASSLAGGNEQFFGPGTRLTVL.

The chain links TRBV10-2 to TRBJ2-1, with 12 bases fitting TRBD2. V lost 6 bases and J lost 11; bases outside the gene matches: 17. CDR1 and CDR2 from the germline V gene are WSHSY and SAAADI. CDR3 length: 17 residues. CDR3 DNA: TGCGCCAGCAGGAAACAACTAGCGGGAGGCACCCACTCTCAGCAGTTCTTC. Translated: CASRKQLAGGTHSQQFF.

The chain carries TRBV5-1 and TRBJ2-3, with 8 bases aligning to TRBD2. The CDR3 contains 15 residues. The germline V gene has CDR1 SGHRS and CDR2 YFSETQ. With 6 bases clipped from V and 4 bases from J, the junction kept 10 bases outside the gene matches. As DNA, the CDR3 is TGCGCCAGCAACCCCTCAGCGGGAGCCCCAGATACGCAGTATTTT. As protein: CASNPSAGAPDTQYF.

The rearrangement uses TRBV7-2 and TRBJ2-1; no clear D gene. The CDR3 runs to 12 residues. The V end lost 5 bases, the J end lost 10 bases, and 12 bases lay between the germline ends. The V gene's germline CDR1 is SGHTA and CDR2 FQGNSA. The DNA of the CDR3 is TGTGCCAGCAGCCGCAGCGCAGCGGAGCAGTTCTTC. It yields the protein CASSRSAAEQFF.

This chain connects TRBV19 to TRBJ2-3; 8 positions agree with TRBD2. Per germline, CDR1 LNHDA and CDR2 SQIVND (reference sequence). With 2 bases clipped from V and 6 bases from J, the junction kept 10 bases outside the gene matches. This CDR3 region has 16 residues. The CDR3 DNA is TGTGCCAGTAGTATACGTGGAAGCGGGAGTGGGGATACGCAGTATTTT. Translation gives CASSIRGSGSGDTQYF.

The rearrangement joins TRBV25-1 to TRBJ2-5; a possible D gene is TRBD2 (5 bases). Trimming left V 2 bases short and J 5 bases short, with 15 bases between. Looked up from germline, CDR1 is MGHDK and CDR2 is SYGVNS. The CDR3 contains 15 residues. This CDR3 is CASSEGVKRAETQYF. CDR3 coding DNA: TGTGCCAGCAGTGAAGGGGTCAAGAGGGCGGAGACCCAGTACTTC.

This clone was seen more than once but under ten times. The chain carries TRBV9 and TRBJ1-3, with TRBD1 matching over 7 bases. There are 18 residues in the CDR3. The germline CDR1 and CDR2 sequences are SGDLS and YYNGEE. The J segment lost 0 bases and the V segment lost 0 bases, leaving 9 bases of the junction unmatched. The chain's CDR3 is CASSVEGVRGNSGNTIYF. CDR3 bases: TGTGCCAGCAGCGTAGAAGGGGTCAGGGGGAACTCTGGAAACACCATATATTTT.

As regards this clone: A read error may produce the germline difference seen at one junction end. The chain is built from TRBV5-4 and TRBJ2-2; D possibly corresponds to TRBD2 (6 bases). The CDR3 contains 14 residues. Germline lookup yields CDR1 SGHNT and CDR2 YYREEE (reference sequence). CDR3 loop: CASSRSTLAEELFF. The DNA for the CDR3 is TGCGCCAGCAGCCGCAGTACCTTAGCGGAGGAGCTGTTTTTT.

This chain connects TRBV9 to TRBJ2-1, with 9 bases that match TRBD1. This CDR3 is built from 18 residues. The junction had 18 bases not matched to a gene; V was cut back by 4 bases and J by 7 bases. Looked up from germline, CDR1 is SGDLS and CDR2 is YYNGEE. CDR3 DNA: TGTGCCAGCAGCCCTGCGGGCCGCCGGGACAGGGTAAGGAATGAGCAGTTCTTC. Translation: CASSPAGRRDRVRNEQFF.

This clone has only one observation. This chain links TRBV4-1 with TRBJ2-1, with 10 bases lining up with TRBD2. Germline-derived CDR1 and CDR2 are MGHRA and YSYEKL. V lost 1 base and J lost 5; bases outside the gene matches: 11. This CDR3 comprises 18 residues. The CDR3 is CASSQVRLAGAGNNEQFF. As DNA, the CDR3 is TGCGCCAGCAGCCAAGTTAGGCTAGCGGGAGCCGGTAACAATGAGCAGTTCTTC.

The CDR3 reads CASSTTSGGGGVYNEQFF. In nucleotides, the CDR3 is TGTGCCAGCAGCACTACTAGCGGGGGAGGGGGTGTATACAATGAGCAGTTCTTC. The rearrangement links TRBV7-9 to TRBJ2-1; 11 bases are a match to TRBD2. The CDR3 is 18 residues long. Germline values: CDR1 SEHNR, CDR2 FQNEAQ (reference sequence). With V trimmed by 5 bases and J by 4 bases, 13 bases remained unmatched.

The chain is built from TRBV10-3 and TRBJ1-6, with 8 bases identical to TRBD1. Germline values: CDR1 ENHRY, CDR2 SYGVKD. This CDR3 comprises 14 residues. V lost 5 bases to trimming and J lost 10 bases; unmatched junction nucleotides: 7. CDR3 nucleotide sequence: TGTGCCATCAGTCCTGACAGGGGAGGGTCACCCCTCCACTTT. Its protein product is CAISPDRGGSPLHF.

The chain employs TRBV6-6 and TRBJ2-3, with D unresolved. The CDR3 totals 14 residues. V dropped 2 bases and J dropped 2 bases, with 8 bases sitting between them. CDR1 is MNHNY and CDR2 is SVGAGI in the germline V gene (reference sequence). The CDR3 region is CASSYSVDTDTQYF. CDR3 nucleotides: TGTGCCAGCAGTTACAGTGTAGACACAGATACGCAGTATTTT.

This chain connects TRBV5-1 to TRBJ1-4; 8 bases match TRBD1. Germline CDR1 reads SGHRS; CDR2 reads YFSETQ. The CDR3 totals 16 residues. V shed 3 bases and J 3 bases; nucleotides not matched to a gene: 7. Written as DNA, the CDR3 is TGCGCCAGCAGCTCTCAACAGGGGGAAGCTAATGAAAAACTGTTTTTT. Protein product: CASSSQQGEANEKLFF.